The 27 T cell receptor beta chains listed next were all sequenced from one sample in a study of OX40 agonist ivuxolimab in advanced cancers. Sequencing used immunoSEQ multiplex PCR; TCRdb keeps in-frame clones, though not all of them. The sample carries about 21,000 clones, over 80% recorded once. The sample here was CD4+ or CD8+ T cells sorted from blood, taken in a trial of the OX40 agonist ivuxolimab. The receptor source for this set is an adult with an advanced solid tumor such as melanoma, head and neck, liver or kidney cancer.

The chain carries TRBV7-8 and TRBJ2-5; 7 bases line up with TRBD2. After removal of 4 bases from V and 5 bases from J, the junction contained 10 bases not matched to a gene. The germline gives CDR1 SGHVS, CDR2 FQNEAQ. CDR3 length: 15 amino acids. The CDR3, as DNA: TGTGCCAGCAGCTGGGGCGGGGGACCTGGGGAGACCCAGTACTTC. Amino acid sequence: CASSWGGGPGETQYF.

V usage is TRBV9 and J usage is TRBJ2-1; no reliable D call. CDR1 is SGDLS and CDR2 is YYNGEE in the germline V gene. Deletions cut 1 base from V and 3 bases from J, with 11 bases between. The CDR3 spans 15 residues. CDR3: CASSVRLVDYNEQFF. The CDR3 nucleotides read TGTGCCAGCAGCGTACGTCTAGTGGACTACAATGAGCAGTTCTTC.

The V and J genes are TRBV6-1 and TRBJ2-5, with TRBD2 matching 15 bases. The CDR3 is 15 residues long. CDR1 MNHNS and CDR2 SASEGT come from the germline V gene. The junction had 5 bases not matched to a gene; V was cut back by 7 bases and J by 5 bases. The CDR3 protein is CASTEGTSGGETQYF. CDR3 bases: TGTGCCAGCACCGAGGGGACTAGCGGGGGGGAGACCCAGTACTTC.

The chain has TRBV6-5 and TRBJ1-2; maybe TRBD1 (5 bases). The CDR3 is made up of 15 amino acids. Germline values: CDR1 MNHEY, CDR2 SVGAGI. V lost 0 bases and J 2 bases, leaving 10 bases between the germline ends. This CDR3 is CASSYSSGLNYGYTF. The CDR3 DNA sequence: TGTGCCAGCAGTTACTCGTCAGGGCTGAACTATGGCTACACCTTC.

The chain combines TRBV5-4 with TRBJ2-5; D is unclear. V was shortened by 0 bases and J by 4 bases, with 7 bases between the two germline ends. The CDR3 is made up of 13 amino acids. Germline V lookup: CDR1 SGHNT, CDR2 YYREEE (reference sequence). The CDR3 loop reads CASSLGLVETQYF. The DNA for the CDR3 is TGTGCCAGCAGCTTGGGACTTGTAGAGACCCAGTACTTC.

V gene TRBV15 combines with J gene TRBJ2-7; a possible D gene is TRBD1 (5 bases). This CDR3 has 14 amino acids. The germline V and J ends were trimmed by 0 bases and 7 bases, with 13 bases remaining between them. Germline loops: CDR1 LNHNV, CDR2 YYDKDF (reference sequence). As DNA, the CDR3 is TGTGCCACCAGCAGAGATTTGACAGCAGCGGAGCAGTACTTC. Translating gives CATSRDLTAAEQYF.

The J gene is TRBJ1-5, the V gene TRBV5-5; D is unresolved. Trimming stripped 5 bases from V and 0 bases from J, with 15 bases between. Germline V gene data show CDR1 as SGHKS and CDR2 as YYEKEE (reference sequence). There are 16 residues in the CDR3. The CDR3 protein is CASSLSGGYSNQPQHF. The CDR3 bases are TGTGCCAGCAGTTTATCTGGAGGGTATAGCAATCAGCCCCAGCATTTT.

A remark on this clone: Other DNA sequences in this sample translate to the same CDR3. The V and J genes are TRBV27 and TRBJ2-1, with 7 bases matching TRBD2. Germline CDR1 is MNHEY and CDR2 is SMNVEV (reference sequence). V was clipped by 2 bases and J by 0 bases; unmatched bases: 10. The length of the CDR3 is 18 residues. CDR3 sequence: CASSLGGVRDPSYNEQFF. CDR3 bases: TGTGCCAGCAGTTTAGGGGGGGTCCGAGACCCCTCCTACAATGAGCAGTTCTTC.

The chain uses TRBV29-1 and TRBJ1-1, with D perhaps matching TRBD1 (5 bases). Germline V gives CDR1 SQVTM, CDR2 ANQGSEA. The CDR3 sequence is 14 residues long. V was pared by 0 bases and J by 0 bases, with 8 bases between. The CDR3 reads CSVEDGTVNTEAFF. The CDR3 DNA sequence: TGCAGCGTTGAAGATGGGACTGTGAACACTGAAGCTTTCTTT.

V usage is TRBV19 and J usage is TRBJ2-1; TRBD1 matches 7 bases. V trimming: 7 bases; J trimming: 4 bases; junction bases outside the gene matches: 13. The CDR3 runs 16 residues. The germline CDR1 and CDR2 sequences are LNHDA and SQIVND (reference sequence). This CDR3 is CASTLTPGQLYNEQFF. CDR3 in DNA: TGTGCCAGTACCCTGACTCCGGGACAGCTGTACAATGAGCAGTTCTTC.

The V call is TRBV6-1, the J call TRBJ1-4, with D uncertain. Trimming took off 3 bases at V and 7 bases at J, with 9 bases between the two ends. CDR1 and CDR2 from the germline V gene are MNHNS and SASEGT. CDR3 length equals 13 residues. CDR3 in DNA: TGTGCCAGCAGTGACCCCGTGGGTGAAAAACTGTTTTTT. Residues: CASSDPVGEKLFF.

The V and J genes are TRBV5-1 and TRBJ2-7; no clear D. V was clipped by 4 bases and J by 0 bases, with 11 bases between them. This CDR3 is 14 amino acids long. Germline CDR1 reads SGHRS; CDR2 reads YFSETQ. CDR3 region: CASSGPVSSYEQYF. The CDR3 DNA reads as TGCGCCAGCAGCGGGCCGGTGAGCTCCTACGAGCAGTACTTC.

The chain is built from TRBV5-1 and TRBJ2-1; 7 bases match TRBD1. From germline, CDR1 is SGHRS and CDR2 YFSETQ. This CDR3 is built from 13 residues. The V segment lost 2 bases and the J segment 7 bases; nucleotides outside the gene matches: 3. The CDR3 reads CASSFGTANEQFF. The CDR3, as DNA: TGCGCCAGCAGCTTTGGGACAGCGAATGAGCAGTTCTTC.

This chain uses TRBV27 with TRBJ1-5; no reliable D call. Germline loops: CDR1 MNHEY, CDR2 SMNVEV (reference sequence). The CDR3 extends over 14 amino acids. V dropped 0 bases and J dropped 9 bases, with 12 bases sitting between them. The CDR3 region is CASSLSSGRRPQHF. The CDR3 coding sequence is TGTGCCAGCAGTTTATCGTCAGGCCGTCGGCCCCAGCATTTT.

This chain connects TRBV29-1 to TRBJ1-1, with a tentative D call TRBD1 (5 bases). This CDR3 spans 13 amino acids. V lost 6 bases, J lost 5 bases, and 16 bases lay in between. Germline V lookup: CDR1 SQVTM, CDR2 ANQGSEA. The CDR3 reads CSVQPGEGTEAFF. In DNA form, the CDR3 reads TGCAGCGTCCAACCGGGGGAGGGGACTGAAGCTTTCTTT.

V is TRBV30 and J is TRBJ1-1; D call uncertain. Germline V gene lookup returns CDR1 GTSNPN and CDR2 SVGIG (reference sequence). The CDR3 runs to 12 residues. V lost 5 bases, J lost 4 bases, and 11 bases lay in between. CDR3 sequence reads: CAWGKGITEAFF. CDR3 coding DNA: TGTGCCTGGGGGAAAGGGATCACTGAAGCTTTCTTT.

In this sample, this clone turned up a few times. DNA of the CDR3: TGTGCCAGCAGCTCCCTGGAGTTCGTGGGATTGGTAGAGACCCAGTACTTC. Its translation is CASSSLEFVGLVETQYF. The rearrangement joins TRBV5-6 to TRBJ2-5, with D unresolved. V lost 3 bases and J 4 bases, leaving 22 bases between the germline ends. CDR3 length: 17 residues. The germline CDR1 and CDR2 sequences are SGHDT and YYEEEE. Combining the CDR3 with reference TRBV5-6 and TRBJ2-5 gives the whole variable domain DAGVTQSPTHLIKTRGQQVTLRCSPKSGHDTVSWYQQALGQGPQFIFQYYEEEERQRGNFPDRFSGHQFPNYSSELNVNALLLGDSALYLCASSSLEFVGLVETQYFGPGTRLLVL.

The chain links TRBV15 to TRBJ1-1; D is undetermined. Germline CDR1 is LNHNV and CDR2 is YYDKDF (reference sequence). The CDR3 is made up of 15 amino acids. The germline V and J ends were trimmed by 0 bases and 5 bases, with 13 bases remaining between them. In DNA form, the CDR3 reads TGTGCCACCAGCAGAGATCTAGGAGCCGGGACTGAAGCTTTCTTT. As protein: CATSRDLGAGTEAFF. The full variable domain, with the rest looked up from reference TRBV15 and TRBJ1-1, is DAMVIQNPRYQVTQFGKPVTLSCSQTLNHNVMYWYQQKSSQAPKLLFHYYDKDFNNEADTPDNFQSRRPNTSFCFLDIRSPGLGDTAMYLCATSRDLGAGTEAFFGQGTRLTVV.

Within the sample, this clone is medium-sized. The J gene is TRBJ2-2, the V gene TRBV7-6, with TRBD2 matching 8 bases. After removal of 4 bases from V and 5 bases from J, the junction contained 12 bases not matched to a gene. Germline V gene lookup returns CDR1 SGHVS and CDR2 FNYEAQ. The CDR3 is 17 amino acids. This CDR3 is CASSSHGQRESTGELFF. The CDR3 DNA reads TGTGCCAGCAGCTCACACGGACAGCGGGAGAGTACCGGGGAGCTGTTTTTT.

The CDR3 reads CASSYQGANEQFF. CDR3 nucleotides: TGTGCCAGCAGCTATCAGGGGGCCAATGAGCAGTTCTTC. The chain combines TRBV6-5 with TRBJ2-1, with TRBD1 matching over 8 bases. This CDR3 spans 13 amino acids. Germline trimming cut 6 bases from V and 6 bases from J; bases unmatched to any gene: 4. CDR1 MNHEY and CDR2 SVGAGI come from the germline V gene.

A single count supports this clone. The CDR3 nucleotides read TGTGCCAGCAAATCGGGCAGGGGCACAGATACGCAGTATTTT. This encodes CASKSGRGTDTQYF. The chain recombines TRBV7-3 with TRBJ2-3, with a possible D match to TRBD1 (5 bases). CDR1 is SGHTA and CDR2 is FQGTGA in the germline V gene. With 7 bases removed from V and 1 base from J, the gap between germline ends came to 12 bases. The CDR3 spans 14 residues.

The V and J genes are TRBV27 and TRBJ1-2; 7 bases line up with TRBD1. J lost 7 bases, V lost 5 bases, and 4 bases had no gene match. The germline V gene has CDR1 MNHEY and CDR2 SMNVEV (reference sequence). This CDR3 contains 12 residues. This CDR3 is CASSLDRSGYTF. The CDR3 nucleotides are TGTGCCAGCAGTCTGGACAGGAGTGGCTACACCTTC.

The V call is TRBV6-1, the J call TRBJ2-7; D is ambiguous. CDR3 length: 17 residues. CDR1 is MNHNS and CDR2 is SASEGT in the germline V gene. The V and J ends lost 0 bases and 0 bases respectively, with 15 bases between them. The CDR3 nucleotides are TGTGCCAGCAGTGAAGCGCTAAGGCGACTCTTCTCCTACGAGCAGTACTTC. Translating gives CASSEALRRLFSYEQYF.

The chain couples TRBV25-1 to TRBJ1-4; maybe TRBD1 (6 bases). The CDR3 loop spans 16 amino acids. The V and J ends lost 4 bases and 3 bases respectively, with 15 bases between them. CDR1 and CDR2 from the germline V gene are MGHDK and SYGVNS. CDR3: CASSASTGPSNEKLFF. The CDR3 DNA reads as TGTGCCAGCAGTGCATCGACAGGCCCCTCTAATGAAAAACTGTTTTTT.

The rearrangement links TRBV7-2 to TRBJ1-1; D is uncertain. V lost 4 bases and J 0 bases, leaving 6 bases between the germline ends. Germline V gene lookup returns CDR1 SGHTA and CDR2 FQGNSA. The CDR3 has 13 amino acids. CDR3 amino acids: CASSSLLNTEAFF. The CDR3 DNA is TGTGCCAGCAGCTCATTGTTGAACACTGAAGCTTTCTTT.

V gene TRBV4-1 combines with J gene TRBJ1-6; D gene uncertain. The CDR3 sequence is 15 residues long. V lost 0 bases, J lost 7 bases, and 10 bases lay in between. The V gene's germline CDR1 is MGHRA and CDR2 YSYEKL. The CDR3, as DNA: TGCGCCAGCAGCCAAGAGAGGGATGGAAATTCACCCCTCCACTTT. Its translation is CASSQERDGNSPLHF.

This clone showed up just a few times. V gene TRBV30 combines with J gene TRBJ1-4; weak D call: TRBD1 (6 bases). The CDR3 loop spans 15 amino acids. V gave up 2 bases and J gave up 2 bases, with 12 bases separating them. CDR1 and CDR2 from the germline V gene are GTSNPN and SVGIG (reference sequence). The CDR3 protein is CAWSRTGYTNEKLFF. DNA of the CDR3: TGTGCCTGGAGTAGAACAGGGTATACTAATGAAAAACTGTTTTTT. The variable domain in full, completed from reference TRBV30 and TRBJ1-4, reads SQTIHQWPATLVQPVGSPLSLECTVEGTSNPNLYWYRQAAGRGLQLLFYSVGIGQISSEVPQNLSASRPQDRQFILSSKKLLLSDSGFYLCAWSRTGYTNEKLFFGSGTQLSVL.